Listed below are T cell receptor beta chains from one sample, sequenced in a study of Graves' ophthalmopathy and Graves' hyperthyroidism. Each CDR3 protein is one row after TCRdb ran MiXCR on the multiplex PCR reads. The top ten hold about 40% of the sample, which has around 670,000 distinct CDR3 sequences, around 40% seen once. The material sequenced was peripheral blood. Receptors were obtained from an adult man with Graves' ophthalmopathy. Each CDR3 is given with its conserved first and last residue. D genes are given only for firm matches.

>TRBV5-1|TRBD1
CASMPGQGPLGTEAFF
>TRBV4-3|NA
CASSQDRAGLSDEQYF
>TRBV16|NA
CASSQFGTQYF
>TRBV4-3|NA
CASSQSGGTTEAFF
>TRBV6-6|NA
CASRVGWISAAFF
>TRBV20-1|NA
CSASRSGHYNQPQHF
>TRBV20-1|TRBD2
CSAREAGAGETQYF
>TRBV12-3/TRBV12-4|NA
CASSLMSLTEAFF
>TRBV9|NA
CASSRTGTYNSPLHF
>TRBV29-1|NA
CSGDKVEGYTF
>TRBV6-6|TRBD1
CASRMDRGQETQYF
>TRBV2|TRBD2
CASSLAGGSASYEQYF
>TRBV15|TRBD2
CATSSIRGGKEQYF
>TRBV7-2|TRBD1
CASSTPGQANYGYTF
>TRBV24-1|NA
CASSYSRSRGNQPQHF
>TRBV20-1|TRBD2
CSAAGTRSSYEQYF
>TRBV29-1|TRBD1
CSLRVRGREKLFF
>TRBV10-2|NA
CASSTLAYEQYF
>TRBV11-2|TRBD1
CASSLGMTGVGETQYF
>TRBV6-6|TRBD1
CASSYLRDRGSNQPQHF
>TRBV24-1|TRBD1
CASRPGTEKTSNQPQHF
>TRBV25-1|NA
CASSEFGGGIETQYF
>TRBV10-3|NA
CASSESARIMDSPLHF
>TRBV9|NA
CASSQDFGTSNSPLHF
>TRBV10-3|NA
CAISYSREIEAFF
>TRBV7-9|NA
CASSSNRNTEAFF
>TRBV15|NA
CATSRDSKGIVYEQYF
>TRBV12-3/TRBV12-4|TRBD1
CASSYGQGDIYGYTF
>TRBV7-9|TRBD1
CASSLAGTGGNTEAFF
>TRBV9|TRBD2
CASRTSANTGELFF
>TRBV2|TRBD1
CASTRQGAYEQYF
>TRBV7-9|NA
CASSLVSGRSTDTQYF
>TRBV19|TRBD1
CASSIRVGTGVHEQYF
>TRBV10-3|NA
CAISSARDGGEKLFF
>TRBV7-9|NA
CASSLNPAGAGTEAFF
>TRBV12-3/TRBV12-4|TRBD1
CASSFDRVENTEAFF